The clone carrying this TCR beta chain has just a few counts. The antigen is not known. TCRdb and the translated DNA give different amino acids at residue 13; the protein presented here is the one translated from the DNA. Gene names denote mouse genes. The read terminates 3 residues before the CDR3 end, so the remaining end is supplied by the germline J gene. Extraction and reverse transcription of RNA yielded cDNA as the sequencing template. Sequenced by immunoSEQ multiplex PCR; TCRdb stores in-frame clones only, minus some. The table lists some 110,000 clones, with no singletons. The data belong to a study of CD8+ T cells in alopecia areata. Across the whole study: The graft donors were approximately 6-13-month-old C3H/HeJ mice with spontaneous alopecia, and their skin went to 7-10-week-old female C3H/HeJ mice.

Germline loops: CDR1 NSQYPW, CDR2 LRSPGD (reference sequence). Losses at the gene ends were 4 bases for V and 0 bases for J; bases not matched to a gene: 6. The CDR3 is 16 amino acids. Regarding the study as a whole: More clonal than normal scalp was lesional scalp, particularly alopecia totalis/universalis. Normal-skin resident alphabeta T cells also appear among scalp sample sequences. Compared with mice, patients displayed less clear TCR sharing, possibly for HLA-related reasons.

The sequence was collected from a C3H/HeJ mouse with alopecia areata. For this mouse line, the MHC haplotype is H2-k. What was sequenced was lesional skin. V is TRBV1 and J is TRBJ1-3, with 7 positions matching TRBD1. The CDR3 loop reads CTCSGEGTVSGNTLYF. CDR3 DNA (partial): TGCACCTGCAGTGGCGAAGGGACAGTTTCTGGAAATACG.